A single sample is the source of the 26 T cell receptor beta chains below, sequenced in a study of cytomegalovirus exposure and HLA in healthy donors (dated by TCRdb to about 2017). The library was prepared using the immunoSEQ multiplex PCR assay. In its TCRdb copy, this immuneACCESS table keeps in-frame sequences only and misses some clones. Where compared with another copy, unresolved V genes explain less than half of these, and the others have no known cause. The sample table records 200,000 or so clones; roughly 82% of these occur just once. The ten biggest clones cover less than 8.5% of the sample. Sequenced: PBMCs. The receptors derive from a man aged 18 to 35 in good health and CMV-seropositive.

V gene TRBV5-4 combines with J gene TRBJ2-5; 8 nucleotides align to TRBD2. The CDR3 totals 16 residues. Trimming removed 4 bases from V and 5 bases from J; junction bases left unmatched: 13. The germline V gene encodes CDR1 SGHNT and CDR2 YYREEE (reference sequence). The DNA for the CDR3 is TGTGCCAGCAGCCCGACAGTCGGACTAGCAAGGGAGACCCAGTACTTC. This translates into CASSPTVGLARETQYF.

The V gene is TRBV6-6, the J gene TRBJ2-1; 14 bases agree with TRBD2. This CDR3 spans 14 amino acids. CDR1 and CDR2 from the germline V gene are MNHNY and SVGAGI (reference sequence). With 5 bases clipped from V and 9 bases from J, the junction kept 3 bases outside the gene matches. DNA for the CDR3: TGTGCCAGCAGTGCGGGACTAGCGGGAGTTGAGCAGTTCTTC. It is translated as CASSAGLAGVEQFF.

In its sample, this clone was seen once. This chain links TRBV5-5 with TRBJ2-5, with D possibly TRBD2 on 5 matching bases. From germline, CDR1 is SGHKS and CDR2 YYEKEE (reference sequence). The V and J ends lost 4 bases and 2 bases respectively, with 9 bases between them. The length of the CDR3 is 13 residues. This CDR3 reads CASSRGPQETQYF. The CDR3, as DNA: TGTGCCAGCAGCCGAGGGCCTCAAGAGACCCAGTACTTC.

The chain combines TRBV18 with TRBJ1-5, with D tentatively TRBD1 (5 bases). CDR3 length: 15 amino acids. Germline V gene lookup returns CDR1 KGHSH and CDR2 LQKENI. V lost 3 bases and J 0 bases, leaving 9 bases between the germline ends. The CDR3 region has the DNA TGTGCCAGCTCACCGACAGTCAATAGCAATCAGCCCCAGCATTTT. It yields the protein CASSPTVNSNQPQHF.

This chain connects TRBV13 to TRBJ2-3; 8 bases line up with TRBD2. Germline V lookup: CDR1 PRHDT, CDR2 FYEKMQ (reference sequence). The CDR3 spans 15 residues. The J segment lost 4 bases and the V segment lost 3 bases, leaving 6 bases of the junction unmatched. The CDR3 spells CASSLGLVSPDTQYF. In nucleotides, the CDR3 is TGTGCCAGCAGCTTGGGACTAGTGAGTCCAGATACGCAGTATTTT.

The rearrangement uses TRBV7-8 and TRBJ2-1, with a tentative D call TRBD1 (7 bases). The V end lost 0 bases, the J end lost 4 bases, and 16 bases lay between the germline ends. Per germline, CDR1 SGHVS and CDR2 FQNEAQ. This CDR3 region has 17 residues. CDR3 in amino acids: CASSLASAGGKYNEQFF. The CDR3 DNA is TGTGCCAGCAGCTTAGCGAGTGCAGGGGGGAAGTACAATGAGCAGTTCTTC. The variable domain in full, with the rest retrieved from reference TRBV7-8 and TRBJ2-1, is GAGVSQSPRYKVAKRGQDVALRCDPISGHVSLFWYQQALGQGPEFLTYFQNEAQLDKSGLPSDRFFAERPEGSVSTLKIQRTQQEDSAVYLCASSLASAGGKYNEQFFGPGTRLTVL.

This clone was picked up a small number of times. This rearrangement joins TRBV30 to TRBJ1-1, with D tentatively TRBD1 (5 bases). V lost 0 bases, J lost 6 bases, and 14 bases lay in between. CDR3 length: 14 residues. Germline-derived CDR1 and CDR2 are GTSNPN and SVGIG (reference sequence). The CDR3, as DNA: TGTGCCTGGAGTGTCCTACGGGCGGGGGCTGAAGCTTTCTTT. This sequence encodes CAWSVLRAGAEAFF. Full variable domain (rest looked up from reference TRBV30 and TRBJ1-1): SQTIHQWPATLVQPVGSPLSLECTVEGTSNPNLYWYRQAAGRGLQLLFYSVGIGQISSEVPQNLSASRPQDRQFILSSKKLLLSDSGFYLCAWSVLRAGAEAFFGQGTRLTVV.

This clone was picked up a small number of times. The rearrangement links TRBV28 to TRBJ1-5, with D unclear. The germline V and J ends were trimmed by 4 bases and 6 bases, with 4 bases remaining between them. The CDR3 loop spans 11 amino acids. Germline lookup yields CDR1 MDHEN and CDR2 SYDVKM. The CDR3 protein is CASSSVQPQHF. CDR3 DNA: TGTGCCAGCAGTTCGGTTCAGCCCCAGCATTTT.

The genes are TRBV28 and TRBJ1-4; D remains unclear. The CDR3 extends over 13 amino acids. Trimming shortened V by 6 bases and J by 6 bases, and 11 bases separated the two germline ends. CDR1 and CDR2 (germline): MDHEN, SYDVKM. CDR3 nucleotide sequence: TGTGCCAGCAGGGGAGGCCCCCATGAAAAACTGTTTTTT. Translating gives CASRGGPHEKLFF.

This chain uses TRBV5-6 with TRBJ2-5; D ambiguous. V was shortened by 0 bases and J by 5 bases, with 14 bases between the two germline ends. This CDR3 is 15 amino acids long. Looked up from germline, CDR1 is SGHDT and CDR2 is YYEEEE. The CDR3 region has the DNA TGTGCCAGCAGCTTGGAGAGGAAGGTTAGGGAGACCCAGTACTTC. Translated, it gives CASSLERKVRETQYF.

This chain joins TRBV6-1 and TRBJ2-7; D is unresolved. The CDR3 loop spans 14 amino acids. Germline lookup yields CDR1 MNHNS and CDR2 SASEGT. V was shortened by 4 bases and J by 0 bases, with 10 bases between the two germline ends. The CDR3 nucleotides read TGTGCCAGCAGTGGCACTCAAAACTCCTACGAGCAGTACTTC. Translated: CASSGTQNSYEQYF.

The J gene is TRBJ2-3, the V gene TRBV5-1; 7 bases are a match to TRBD2. This CDR3 spans 15 amino acids. The V and J ends lost 1 base and 4 bases, in that order; junction bases with no gene match: 6. Germline-derived CDR1 and CDR2 are SGHRS and YFSETQ. The DNA of the CDR3 is TGCGCCAGCAGCTTGCGGGGGGTCAATCCAGATACGCAGTATTTT. This codes for CASSLRGVNPDTQYF.

This sequence joins TRBV28 and TRBJ2-4; 8 bases match TRBD2. From germline, CDR1 is MDHEN and CDR2 SYDVKM. The V gene end was trimmed by 5 bases and the J gene end by 9 bases; junction bases not matched to a gene: 9. The CDR3 runs to 14 residues. CDR3 protein: CASSPTRGGAIQYF. CDR3 sequence (DNA): TGTGCCAGCAGTCCTACCCGGGGGGGGGCCATTCAGTACTTC.

The J gene is TRBJ2-7, the V gene TRBV30; a possible D gene is TRBD2 (6 bases). V dropped 6 bases and J dropped 2 bases, with 14 bases sitting between them. CDR3 length: 13 amino acids. Germline CDR1 GTSNPN, CDR2 SVGIG (reference sequence). The CDR3 protein is CACRGGGTYEQYF. The CDR3 nucleotides are TGTGCCTGTCGGGGAGGCGGGACCTACGAGCAGTACTTC.

This sequence joins TRBV21-1 and TRBJ2-7; the D call in the table, TRBD1, was not verified against the DNA. TRBV21-1 is a documented pseudogene. The length of the CDR3 is 16 residues. The CDR3 region is CASSPRGARGSYEQYF. Written as DNA, the CDR3 is TGTGCCAGCAGCCCGCGTGGGGCGCGTGGTTCCTACGAGCAGTACTTC.

This clone was detected once. V gene TRBV5-6 combines with J gene TRBJ1-4; perhaps TRBD1 as D (5 bases). Germline CDR1 reads SGHDT; CDR2 reads YYEEEE. The CDR3 totals 14 residues. The germline V and J ends were trimmed by 2 bases and 6 bases, with 11 bases remaining between them. CDR3 sequence: CASSFGDSYEKLFF. The CDR3 DNA reads TGTGCCAGCAGCTTCGGTGACAGTTATGAAAAACTGTTTTTT.

CDR3 amino acids: CASSLDDRDRGPNQPQHF. For the CDR3, the DNA is TGTGCCAGCAGTTTAGATGACCGGGACAGGGGCCCGAATCAGCCCCAGCATTTT. This chain joins TRBV28 and TRBJ1-5; 10 bases are a match to TRBD1. Per the germline V gene, CDR1 is MDHEN and CDR2 is SYDVKM. This CDR3 is 18 amino acids long. The trim removed 2 bases at V and 4 bases at J, leaving 11 bases unmatched.

This chain uses TRBV18 with TRBJ2-5, with D possibly being TRBD1 (6 bases). The CDR3 contains 15 residues. V lost 0 bases and J lost 1, with 9 bases in between. Looked up from germline, CDR1 is KGHSH and CDR2 is LQKENI. CDR3 amino acids: CASSPPRGGQETQYF. Here the CDR3 DNA reads TGTGCCAGCTCACCACCGAGAGGGGGCCAAGAGACCCAGTACTTC.

This clone was counted many times. This chain uses TRBV5-4 with TRBJ1-1; 8 bases line up with TRBD1. Unmatched junction bases numbered 4, after V lost 4 bases and J lost 8 bases. This CDR3 is 12 amino acids long. Germline V lookup: CDR1 SGHNT, CDR2 YYREEE (reference sequence). The chain's CDR3 is CASSQTGVEAFF. CDR3 nucleotide sequence: TGTGCCAGCAGCCAGACAGGGGTGGAAGCTTTCTTT.

This chain joins TRBV7-9 and TRBJ2-3; D call uncertain. With 5 bases removed from V and 10 bases from J, the gap between germline ends came to 16 bases. Germline values: CDR1 SEHNR, CDR2 FQNEAQ (reference sequence). There are 13 residues in the CDR3. Here the CDR3 reads CASSPLLEKAQYF. In nucleotides, the CDR3 is TGTGCCAGCAGCCCGCTTCTAGAAAAGGCGCAGTATTTT.

V usage is TRBV7-9 and J usage is TRBJ1-3; 7 bases map to TRBD1. Germline trimming cut 4 bases from V and 3 bases from J; bases unmatched to any gene: 3. CDR1 and CDR2 (germline): SEHNR, FQNEAQ (reference sequence). CDR3 length: 14 amino acids. The CDR3 is CASSSRDSGNTIYF. CDR3 in DNA: TGTGCCAGCAGCTCCCGGGACAGTGGAAACACCATATATTTT.

This chain joins TRBV7-2 and TRBJ1-5, with D possibly being TRBD1 (5 bases). This CDR3 has 17 residues. CDR1 and CDR2 from the germline V gene are SGHTA and FQGNSA. V shed 2 bases and J shed 2 bases, with 16 bases lying between them. CDR3 in DNA: TGTGCCAGCAGCTTATTTGGGGGGGGAGAGGGCAATCAGCCCCAGCATTTT. Translated, it gives CASSLFGGGEGNQPQHF.

V gene TRBV27 combines with J gene TRBJ1-1, with D perhaps matching TRBD1 (5 bases). The V gene's germline CDR1 is MNHEY and CDR2 SMNVEV (reference sequence). The CDR3 has 13 residues. V was shortened by 4 bases and J by 5 bases, with 11 bases between the two germline ends. CDR3 coding DNA: TGTGCCAGCAGTTCCTCAGGGTGGACTGAAGCTTTCTTT. Its translation: CASSSSGWTEAFF.

The rearrangement uses TRBV4-3 and TRBJ2-6; a possible D gene is TRBD2 (6 bases). Trimming pared 0 bases from V and 0 bases from J, leaving 9 bases between. Germline V gene lookup returns CDR1 LGHNA and CDR2 YSLEER. This CDR3 is 17 amino acids long. The CDR3 sequence is CASSQDLGGSGANVLTF. The DNA of the CDR3 is TGCGCCAGCAGCCAAGACCTGGGGGGCTCTGGGGCCAACGTCCTGACTTTC.

The chain employs TRBV30 and TRBJ1-3, with D hard to call. CDR3 length: 14 residues. The germline gives CDR1 GTSNPN, CDR2 SVGIG (reference sequence). Trimming stripped 5 bases from V and 1 base from J, with 12 bases between. The CDR3 reads CAWGQALSGNTIYF. CDR3 coding DNA: TGTGCCTGGGGGCAGGCTCTATCTGGAAACACCATATATTTT.

The chain has TRBV28 and TRBJ1-1; D may be TRBD1 (5 bases). The CDR3 is made up of 15 amino acids. V was trimmed by 3 bases and J by 1 base, leaving 12 bases between them. Germline V CDR1 and CDR2: MDHEN, SYDVKM. The DNA of the CDR3 is TGTGCCAGCAGTTTGTGGGCAGACAGGAACACTGAAGCTTTCTTT. This sequence encodes CASSLWADRNTEAFF.